This passage covers 5 T cell receptor beta chains from one sample sequenced in a study of tumor-infiltrating lymphocytes in primary liver carcinoma. The 20-30 mg bulk tissue piece was not sorted before simultaneous RNA and DNA extraction. The researchers produced TCR beta cDNA from around 0.5 ug total RNA with a constant-region primer. Three nested multiplex PCR rounds of slightly modified ARM-PCR generated TCR beta libraries. TRBV1-TRBV30 forward primers paired with a C-beta reverse primer drove the first two PCR rounds, roughly 10 cycles each. MiXCR, applied by TCRdb to the multiplex PCR reads, yields one record per CDR3 protein. This table has roughly 120,000 distinct CDR3 sequences, 64% appearing once. Sequencing was carried out using liver tumor tissue from sampling region 3. Subset of the sample: tumor region T3, left-lateral pole. These receptors all stem from a woman aged 55-70 years with primary liver carcinoma and hepatitis B virus infection.

With regard to this clonotype: A read error is likely, as this CDR3 ends without the conserved phenylalanine or tryptophan. The chain links TRBV29-1 to TRBJ2-4; D ambiguous. CDR1 is SQVTM and CDR2 is ANQGSEA in the germline V gene. The CDR3 covers 16 residues. The V and J ends lost 4 bases and 4 bases respectively, with 20 bases between them. The CDR3 coding sequence is TGCAGCGTTGGTTCTCTGACGGGCCAATTTAAAAACATTCAGTACACC. Its protein is CSVGSLTGQFKNIQYT.

This clonotype was counted many times. Written as DNA, the CDR3 is TGTGCCAGCAGCCAAGGGGACAGACACAATGAGCAGTTCTTC. Protein: CASSQGDRHNEQFF. V usage is TRBV7-9 and J usage is TRBJ2-1, with TRBD1 matching 7 bases. CDR1 and CDR2 from the germline V gene are SEHNR and FQNEAQ (reference sequence). V shed 5 bases, J shed 5 bases, and the junction held 6 bases outside the gene matches. This CDR3 region has 14 residues.

On this clonotype: It may be a read error: a sequence one base away is much more abundant. This chain connects TRBV14 to TRBJ1-2, with D tentatively TRBD1 (5 bases). Germline loops: CDR1 SGHDN, CDR2 FVKESK. V lost 5 bases, J lost 8 bases, and 15 bases lay in between. The CDR3 consists of 13 residues. CDR3 residues: CASSDISRAGYTF. CDR3 sequence (DNA): TGTGCCAGCAGCGACATAAGCAGGGCGGGCTACACCTTC. The whole variable domain, filled in from reference TRBV14 and TRBJ1-2, reads EAGVTQFPSHSVIEKGQTVTLRCDPISGHDNLYWYRRVMGKEIKFLLHFVKESKQDESGMPNNRFLAERTGGTYSTLKVQPAELEDSGVYFCASSDISRAGYTFGSGTRLTVV.

The rearrangement uses TRBV28 and TRBJ1-2; D is ambiguous. Germline V CDR1 and CDR2: MDHEN, SYDVKM. The CDR3 consists of 14 residues. The V end lost 6 bases, the J end lost 4 bases, and 15 bases lay between the germline ends. DNA of the CDR3: TGTGCCAGCAGCCCACGTTACCCCCTCTATGGCTACACCTTC. It is translated as CASSPRYPLYGYTF.

The chain joins TRBV11-2 to TRBJ2-7, with a tentative D call TRBD1 (5 bases). Germline CDR1 reads SGHAT; CDR2 reads FQNNGV. The CDR3 loop spans 15 amino acids. The ends were cut back, 5 bases at V and 4 bases at J, with 18 bases in the middle. CDR3 DNA sequence: TGTGCCAGCAGCCCAGGTGGGTCAAAGGGGTACGAGCAGTACTTC. This translates into CASSPGGSKGYEQYF.